These 4 T cell receptor beta chains were sequenced from one sample in a study of T cells in Graves' hyperthyroidism and ophthalmopathy. TCR beta CDR3 sequences were amplified from RNA transcripts. HTBI primers drove first-round RT-PCR of the TCR CDR3. TCRdb called the multiplex PCR reads again in MiXCR, with one record for every CDR3 protein. The sample contains approximately 700,000 distinct CDR3 sequences, nearly 45% of which appear only once. What was sequenced was peripheral blood or thyroid tissue (not recorded which). The receptors come from an adult man with Graves' disease, either hyperthyroidism or ophthalmopathy (not recorded which).

This clonotype was seen many times. This chain uses TRBV2 with TRBJ1-5; a weak D match, TRBD1 (5 bases). The CDR3 contains 12 residues. Germline V CDR1 and CDR2: SNHLY, FYNNEI. Trimming left V 4 bases short and J 4 bases short, with 5 bases between. The CDR3 sequence is CASSGQNQPQHF. The CDR3 DNA follows: TGTGCCAGCAGTGGACAGAATCAGCCCCAGCATTTT.

In this sample, this clonotype turned up a few times. V is TRBV6-1 and J is TRBJ1-1, with D tentatively TRBD1 (6 bases). The germline gives CDR1 MNHNS, CDR2 SASEGT. V was clipped by 10 bases and J by 3 bases, with 15 bases between them. This CDR3 has 13 amino acids. Here the CDR3 reads CATGRQDYTEAFF. The CDR3 nucleotides are TGTGCCACCGGGCGACAGGACTACACTGAAGCTTTCTTT.

The chain recombines TRBV7-8 with TRBJ2-7; possibly TRBD1 for D (7 bases). Germline V lookup: CDR1 SGHVS, CDR2 FQNEAQ. Between the trimmed V and J ends, which lost 5 bases and 2 bases, there was a span of 16 bases. The CDR3 sequence is 15 residues long. The chain's CDR3 is CASSPRRGTAYEQYF. The CDR3 nucleotides are TGTGCCAGCAGCCCAAGACGCGGGACAGCCTACGAGCAGTACTTC.

This clonotype was picked up many times. The genes are TRBV10-3 and TRBJ1-1, with a possible D match to TRBD1 (5 bases). The V gene lost 7 bases and the J gene lost 0 bases, with 9 bases spanning the gap. There are 13 residues in the CDR3. Per the germline V gene, CDR1 is ENHRY and CDR2 is SYGVKD. CDR3 region: CAITPGVNTEAFF. The DNA for the CDR3 is TGTGCCATCACGCCGGGGGTGAACACTGAAGCTTTCTTT.